What follows describes a single TCR beta chain. Antigen: not known. These data originate in a study of cytomegalovirus exposure and HLA in healthy donors. Study in general: In a previous analysis, about 100 million unique TCR beta sequences were found from about 179 million T cells. Study outcomes and limitations: Later genetic work tied a missense DCLRE1C variant to beta-chain V and J trimming.

V was pared by 3 bases and J by 3 bases, with 17 bases between. This CDR3 has 15 residues. Per the germline V gene, CDR1 is SQVTM and CDR2 is ANQGSEA. PCR was performed using 60 Vbeta and 13 Jbeta primers. The assay was immunoSEQ multiplex PCR, and TCRdb's table has in-frame clones only and misses some. Recorded for this sample: approximately 60,000 clones. The clonotype was recovered from a man aged 25 to 40 in good health and CMV-seropositive. The chain employs TRBV29-1 and TRBJ1-1; D call uncertain. The sample consisted of PBMCs. CDR3 sequence: CSVEGRSSSYTEAFF. DNA of the CDR3: TGCAGCGTTGAGGGTCGGTCTAGTAGTTACACTGAAGCTTTCTTT.